What follows is one TCR beta chain and its context. The V end was cut by 5 bases, the J end by 8 bases, with 13 bases between. The CDR3 is 12 amino acids. The data derive from a study of blood T cells in healthy people across ages. Primers used in a second PCR of roughly 6 to 12 cycles were a sample-barcoded 5' primer and a J-beta primer mix. Unique molecular identifiers of 12 random nucleotides labeled each cDNA. Using its own MiXCR run on the 5' RACE reads, TCRdb lists one record per CDR3 protein. Of fewer than 1.5 million distinct CDR3 sequences in the sample, approximately 42% were seen once. Healthy Caucasian individuals from Russia aged about 6 to 100 were enrolled as donors. PBMCs, at least 6.5 million per sample, were isolated.

This chain joins TRBV12-3 or TRBV12-4 and TRBJ2-7; D possibly matches TRBD1 or TRBD2 (5 bases each). The sequence derives from a woman in her late teens or twenties in good health. The sample consisted of blood. The CDR3 nucleotides are TGTGCCAGCAGTGCCTCTGAGGGACAGCAGTACTTC. Encoded protein: CASSASEGQQYF.